The rows below give T cell receptor beta chains drawn from one sample of a study of T cells in Graves' hyperthyroidism and ophthalmopathy. TCRdb reprocessed the multiplex PCR reads with MiXCR, giving one entry per CDR3 protein. In the table there are approximately 710,000 distinct CDR3 sequences, 15% to 20% of which are singletons. Sequenced material: blood. The receptors originated from a man in his fifties with Graves' hyperthyroidism. The CDR3 runs from the conserved cysteine through the conserved F or W. Fields, in order: V gene, D gene, J gene, clone size, CDR3 DNA, CDR3 protein. The D gene is left open where the match is weak. Only some rows state a clone size, as once, few, many or a class for expanded clones.

TRBV19	NA	TRBJ2-3	few	TGTGCCAGTAGTGTCCCTAAGGAGCGGATCTACACAGATACGCAGTATTTT	CASSVPKERIYTDTQYF
TRBV4-1	NA	TRBJ1-1	NA	TGCGCCAGCAGCCAAGATGGTAGGACTGAAGCTTTCTTT	CASSQDGRTEAFF
TRBV18	NA	TRBJ2-7	many	TGTGCCAGCTCACCAGGGTTGGACAACGAGCAGTACTTC	CASSPGLDNEQYF
TRBV29-1	NA	TRBJ2-2	many	TGCAGCGTTGACGGAGACACCGGGGAGCTGTTTTTT	CSVDGDTGELFF
TRBV28	TRBD1	TRBJ2-5	NA	TGTGCCAGCAGCTATGGGACAGGGGATCGGGAGACCCAGTACTTC	CASSYGTGDRETQYF
TRBV28	NA	TRBJ2-7	many	TGTGCCAGCCGGCGGTTCTACGAGCAGTACTTC	CASRRFYEQYF
TRBV12-3/TRBV12-4	NA	TRBJ2-5	NA	TGTGCCAGCAGTTTTTCGACAGGCGTAGAAGAGACCCAGTACTTC	CASSFSTGVEETQYF
TRBV30	NA	TRBJ1-1	many	TGTGCCTGGAGTGATTCGAACACTGAAGCTTTCTTT	CAWSDSNTEAFF
TRBV24-1	TRBD2	TRBJ2-5	many	TGTGCCACCAGTGGGAACCCCGGGACTACCCGCCAAGAGACCCAGTACTTC	CATSGNPGTTRQETQYF
TRBV11-3	NA	TRBJ2-5	NA	TGTGCCAGCAGCTTAGGGATGGGGGGAGATCAAGAGACCCAGTACTTC	CASSLGMGGDQETQYF
TRBV10-3	TRBD1	TRBJ1-5	many	TGTGCCATCAGTGAACAGGGGGGCAATCAGGCCCAGCATTTT	CAISEQGGNQAQHF
TRBV15	TRBD1	TRBJ1-6	many	TGTGCCACCAGCAGAGGCCAGGGGGGCCGGAGCTCCTATAATTCACCCCTCCACTTT	CATSRGQGGRSSYNSPLHF
TRBV27	NA	TRBJ2-1	NA	TGTGCCAGCAGTTCTGTCCGTAGCTCCTACAATGAGCAGTTCTTC	CASSSVRSSYNEQFF
TRBV5-1	NA	TRBJ1-1	many	TGCGCCAGCAGCTTTCAGACAAACACTGAAGCTTTCTTT	CASSFQTNTEAFF
TRBV28	NA	TRBJ1-2	many	TGTGCCAGCATCTCGACAGGAGGAGGCTACACCTTC	CASISTGGGYTF
TRBV28	NA	TRBJ2-1	many	TGTGCCAGCAGTCCCTCGGGCATTCGGGGCCACTACAATGAGCAGTTCTTC	CASSPSGIRGHYNEQFF
TRBV24-1	NA	TRBJ2-6	few	TGTGCCACCAGTGATCCGACAGAATCGTGGGACTCTGGGGCCAACGTCCTGACTTTC	CATSDPTESWDSGANVLTF
TRBV6-1	NA	TRBJ1-2	few	TGTGCCAGCAGTGATAGGCATTTGGTCGACTATGGCTACACCTTC	CASSDRHLVDYGYTF
TRBV11-3	NA	TRBJ1-6	NA	TGTGCCAGCAGCTTAGGTCGGCAATATAATTCACCCCTCCACTTT	CASSLGRQYNSPLHF
TRBV7-3	NA	TRBJ2-3	NA	TGTGCCAGCAGCTTAACGGCACTCTTCACAGATACGCAGTATTTT	CASSLTALFTDTQYF
TRBV20-1	TRBD1	TRBJ1-1	NA	TGCAGTGCTAGGAGTTTCACAGGGGGGAACACTGAAGCTTTCTTT	CSARSFTGGNTEAFF
TRBV28	NA	TRBJ2-7	NA	TGTGCCAGCAGTCCTCGTGGGACAAGGACGGTCTACGAGCAGTACTTC	CASSPRGTRTVYEQYF
TRBV5-8	NA	TRBJ2-7	NA	TGTGCCAGCAGCTTGGAACAGGGACTTATGTACGAGCAGTACTTC	CASSLEQGLMYEQYF
TRBV18	NA	TRBJ1-1	many	TGTGCCAGCTCACCGGTGGCCTTGAACACTGAAGCTTTCTTT	CASSPVALNTEAFF
TRBV30	NA	TRBJ2-3	NA	TGTGCCTTATCGGGACTCCACACAGATACGCAGTATTTT	CALSGLHTDTQYF
TRBV24-1	TRBD1	TRBJ2-7	many	TGTGCCACCAGTGAGGCTGGGACAGGGGGCATCTACGAGCAGTACTTC	CATSEAGTGGIYEQYF
TRBV18	NA	TRBJ2-7	many	TGTGCCAGCTCACCACCTTCACCCTACTCCTACGAGCAGTACTTC	CASSPPSPYSYEQYF
TRBV28	TRBD1	TRBJ2-7	many	TGTGCCAGCAGTTTACAGGGGGAAGATTACGAGCAGTACTTC	CASSLQGEDYEQYF
TRBV20-1	TRBD1	TRBJ1-2	few	TGCAGTGCTGGACGAAGGGGACAGGGGGAACTGGGAGGCTACACCTTC	CSAGRRGQGELGGYTF
TRBV6-1	NA	TRBJ2-2	NA	TGTGCCAGCAACCAGGGTCACTCGAACACCGGGGAGCTGTTTTTT	CASNQGHSNTGELFF
TRBV20-1	TRBD1	TRBJ1-2	many	TGCAGTGCTAGGGGCCCTTTGGGACAGCGGGAAACGGGCTACACCTTC	CSARGPLGQRETGYTF
TRBV28	TRBD2	TRBJ2-1	NA	TGTGCCAGCAGTCCCCGACTAGCTGTCAAAGGGAATGAGCAGTTCTTC	CASSPRLAVKGNEQFF
TRBV5-1	NA	TRBJ2-5	many	TGCGCCAGCAGCTTGGCCAGCGGAAGGGGCGTAGAAGTGACCCAGTACTTC	CASSLASGRGVEVTQYF
TRBV7-8	NA	TRBJ1-1	many	TGTGCCAGCAGCTTACGGGGCCCTCGGGACACTGAAGCTTTCTTT	CASSLRGPRDTEAFF
TRBV3-1	TRBD2	TRBJ2-7	NA	TGTGCCAGCAGCCGAGGGACTAGCGGGAGGACCTACGAGCAGTACTTC	CASSRGTSGRTYEQYF
TRBV28	TRBD1	TRBJ1-2	NA	TGTGCCAGCAGTCCCCAGGACAGGGCTTTCTATGGCTACACCTTC	CASSPQDRAFYGYTF
TRBV13	NA	TRBJ2-7	many	TGTGCCAGCAGCTTAGGCCGAGTCTCCTACGAGCAGTACTTC	CASSLGRVSYEQYF
TRBV20-1	NA	TRBJ2-1	many	TGCAGTGCTAGTTCCAGGCTAGGCTACAATGAGCAGTTCTTC	CSASSRLGYNEQFF
TRBV3-1	NA	TRBJ2-3	many	TGTGCCAGCAGCAAAGGGGACGCAGATACGCAGTATTTT	CASSKGDADTQYF
TRBV20-1	TRBD2	TRBJ2-1	NA	TGCAGTGCTAGAGGGCCCCACGGTAGCGGGGGGGGGAATGAGCAGTTCTTC	CSARGPHGSGGGNEQFF
TRBV20-1	NA	TRBJ2-3	NA	TGCATTGCCAAGGGACTGACAGATACGCAGTATTTT	CIAKGLTDTQYF
TRBV19	NA	TRBJ2-7	NA	TGTGCCAGTAGTATTTGGGACGGGGGACACTACGAGCAGTACTTC	CASSIWDGGHYEQYF
TRBV11-1	NA	TRBJ1-2	many	TGTGCCAGCGGGGACTATAACTATGGCTACACCTTC	CASGDYNYGYTF
TRBV4-3	NA	TRBJ2-3	once	TGCGCCAGCAGCCAAGAAACGATTGGGGATACGCAGTATTTT	CASSQETIGDTQYF